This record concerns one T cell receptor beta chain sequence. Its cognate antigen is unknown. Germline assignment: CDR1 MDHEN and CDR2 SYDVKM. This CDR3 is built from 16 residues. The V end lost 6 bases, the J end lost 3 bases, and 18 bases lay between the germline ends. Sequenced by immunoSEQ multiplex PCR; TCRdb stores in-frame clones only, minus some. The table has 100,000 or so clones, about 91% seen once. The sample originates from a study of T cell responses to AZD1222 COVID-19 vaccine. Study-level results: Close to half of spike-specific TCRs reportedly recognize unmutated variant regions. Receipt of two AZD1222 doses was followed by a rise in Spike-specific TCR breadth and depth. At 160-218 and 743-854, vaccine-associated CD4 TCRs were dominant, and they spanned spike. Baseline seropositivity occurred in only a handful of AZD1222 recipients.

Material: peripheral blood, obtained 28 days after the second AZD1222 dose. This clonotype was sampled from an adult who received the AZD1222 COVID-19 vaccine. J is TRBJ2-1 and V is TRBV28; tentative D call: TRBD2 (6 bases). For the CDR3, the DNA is TGTGCCAGCAGCCCCGACTCCGGAGGGTTCTACAATGAGCAGTTCTTC. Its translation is CASSPDSGGFYNEQFF.